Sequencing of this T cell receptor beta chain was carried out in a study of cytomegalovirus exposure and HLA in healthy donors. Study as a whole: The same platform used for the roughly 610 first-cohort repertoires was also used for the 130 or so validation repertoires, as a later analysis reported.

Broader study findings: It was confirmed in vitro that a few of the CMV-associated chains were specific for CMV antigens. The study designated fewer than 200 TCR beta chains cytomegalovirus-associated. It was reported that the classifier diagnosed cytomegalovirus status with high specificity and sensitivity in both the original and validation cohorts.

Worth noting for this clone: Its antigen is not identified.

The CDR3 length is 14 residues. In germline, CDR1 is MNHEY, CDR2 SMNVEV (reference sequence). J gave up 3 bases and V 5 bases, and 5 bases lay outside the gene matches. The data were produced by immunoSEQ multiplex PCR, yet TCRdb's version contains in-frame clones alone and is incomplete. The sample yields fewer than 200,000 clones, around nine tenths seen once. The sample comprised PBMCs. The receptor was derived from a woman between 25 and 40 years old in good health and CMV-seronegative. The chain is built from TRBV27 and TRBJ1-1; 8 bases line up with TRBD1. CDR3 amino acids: CASSKGQDHTEAFF. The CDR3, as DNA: TGTGCCAGCAGTAAGGGACAGGACCACACTGAAGCTTTCTTT.